This TCR beta chain is from a study of pediatric ulcerative colitis. CDR3 size: 16 residues. Germline lookup yields CDR1 SEHNR and CDR2 FQNEAQ (reference sequence). Germline trimming cut 3 bases from V and 2 bases from J; bases unmatched to any gene: 8. The protocol was immunoSEQ multiplex PCR, while the TCRdb copy is restricted to in-frame clones and leaves out a portion. The sample holds about 60,000 clones, 87% seen once. The rearrangement links TRBV7-9 to TRBJ2-3; 7 nucleotides match TRBD2. The sequence derives from a boy aged 5-17 years who was a control in a study of pediatric ulcerative colitis. Sequences were obtained from blood. This CDR3 is CASSLASGADTDTQYF. The CDR3 bases are TGTGCCAGCAGCTTGGCTAGCGGAGCTGACACAGATACGCAGTATTTT.